This T cell receptor (beta chain) was captured in a study of CXCR3-negative and CXCR3-positive naive CD8 T cells. Study-level results: Against CXCR3-negative naive cells, CXCR3-positive naive cells showed more hydrophobic TRB CDR3s.

CDR1 is MNHEY and CDR2 is SVGAGI in the germline V gene. CDR3 size: 13 residues. Via 5' RACE with UMI labels, TRB cDNA libraries were prepared. TCRdb reanalyzed the 5' RACE reads and collapses them to one entry per CDR3 protein, without DNA. Its table records 150,000 or so distinct CDR3 sequences. Turning to this clonotype: Its antigen remains unknown.

Sequencing used naive CXCR3+ CD8+ T cells from blood. As for subset: CD45RO-CCR7+CD27+CD95- naive CD8+ T cells expressing CXCR3 (TNR3+). The chain has TRBV6-5 and TRBJ1-2. This sequence was found in a human donor in good health. Some clones in this sample may be carry-over from other donors' samples. The CDR3: CASSYGDSYGYTF.